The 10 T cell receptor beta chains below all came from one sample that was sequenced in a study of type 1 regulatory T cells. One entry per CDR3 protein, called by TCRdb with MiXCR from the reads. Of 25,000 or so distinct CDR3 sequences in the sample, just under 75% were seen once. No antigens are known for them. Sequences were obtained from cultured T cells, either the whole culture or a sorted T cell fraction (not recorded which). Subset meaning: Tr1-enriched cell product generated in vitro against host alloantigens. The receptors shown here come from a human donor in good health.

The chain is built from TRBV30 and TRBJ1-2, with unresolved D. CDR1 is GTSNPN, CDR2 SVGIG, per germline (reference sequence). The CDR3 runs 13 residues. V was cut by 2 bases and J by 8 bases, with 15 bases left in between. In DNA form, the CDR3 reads TGTGCCTGGAGTCCCAGCCGGCAGCTCGGCTACACCTTC. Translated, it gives CAWSPSRQLGYTF.

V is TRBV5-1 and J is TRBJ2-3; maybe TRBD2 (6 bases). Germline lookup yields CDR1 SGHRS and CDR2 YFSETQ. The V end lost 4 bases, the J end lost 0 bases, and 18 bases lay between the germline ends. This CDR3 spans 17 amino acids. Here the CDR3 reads CASSLARETTSTDTQYF. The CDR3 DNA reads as TGCGCCAGCAGCCTGGCCCGGGAGACGACTAGCACAGATACGCAGTATTTT.

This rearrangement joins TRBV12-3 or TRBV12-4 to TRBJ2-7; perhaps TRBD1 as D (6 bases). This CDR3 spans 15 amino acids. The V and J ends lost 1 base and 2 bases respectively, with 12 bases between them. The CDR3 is CASSLGPGETYEQYF. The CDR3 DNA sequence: TGTGCCAGCAGTTTAGGGCCAGGGGAGACCTACGAGCAGTACTTC.

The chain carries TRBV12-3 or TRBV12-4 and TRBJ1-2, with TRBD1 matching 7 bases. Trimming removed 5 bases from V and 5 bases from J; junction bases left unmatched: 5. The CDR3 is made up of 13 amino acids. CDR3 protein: CASSRQGVYGYTF. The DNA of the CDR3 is TGTGCCAGCAGTCGACAGGGTGTATATGGCTACACCTTC.

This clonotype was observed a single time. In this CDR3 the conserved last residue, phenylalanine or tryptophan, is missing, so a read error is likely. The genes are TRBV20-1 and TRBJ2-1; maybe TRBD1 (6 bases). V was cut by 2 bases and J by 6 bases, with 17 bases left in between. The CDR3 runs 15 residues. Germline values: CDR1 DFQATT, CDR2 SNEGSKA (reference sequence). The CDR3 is CSARSGRGVGNEQFL. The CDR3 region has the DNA TGCAGTGCTAGATCTGGCAGGGGAGTGGGCAATGAGCAGTTCTTA.

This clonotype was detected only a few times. Written as DNA, the CDR3 is TGCGCCAGCTACAGTGACAGGGGAAGTAGGGCTTTCTTT. Encoded protein: CASYSDRGSRAFF. This sequence joins TRBV5-1 and TRBJ1-1, with 8 nucleotides matching TRBD1. J was trimmed by 11 bases and V by 7 bases; bases with no gene match: 13. Germline loops: CDR1 SGHRS, CDR2 YFSETQ. The CDR3 sequence is 13 residues long.

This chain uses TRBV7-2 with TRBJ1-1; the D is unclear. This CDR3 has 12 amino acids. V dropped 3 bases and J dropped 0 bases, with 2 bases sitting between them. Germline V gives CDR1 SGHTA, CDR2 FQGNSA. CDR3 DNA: TGTGCCAGCAGCTTCTTGAACACTGAAGCTTTCTTT. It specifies CASSFLNTEAFF.

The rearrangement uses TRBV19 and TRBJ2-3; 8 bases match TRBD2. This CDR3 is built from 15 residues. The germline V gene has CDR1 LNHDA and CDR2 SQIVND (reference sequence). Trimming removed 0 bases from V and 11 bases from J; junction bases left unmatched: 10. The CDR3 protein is CASSIEGRGAPKQYF. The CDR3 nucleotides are TGTGCCAGTAGTATAGAGGGGCGGGGGGCCCCCAAGCAGTATTTT.

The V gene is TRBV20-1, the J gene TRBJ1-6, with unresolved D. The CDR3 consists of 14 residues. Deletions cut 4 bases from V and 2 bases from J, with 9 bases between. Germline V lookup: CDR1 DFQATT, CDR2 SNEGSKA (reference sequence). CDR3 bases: TGCAGTGCTAAAGGGAGTGCCTATAATTCACCCCTCCACTTT. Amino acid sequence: CSAKGSAYNSPLHF.

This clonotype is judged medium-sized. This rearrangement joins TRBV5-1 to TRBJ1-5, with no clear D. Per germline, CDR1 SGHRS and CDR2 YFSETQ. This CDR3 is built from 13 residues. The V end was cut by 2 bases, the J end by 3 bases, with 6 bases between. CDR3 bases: TGCGCCAGCAGCTTAGATATCAATCAGCCCCAGCATTTT. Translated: CASSLDINQPQHF.